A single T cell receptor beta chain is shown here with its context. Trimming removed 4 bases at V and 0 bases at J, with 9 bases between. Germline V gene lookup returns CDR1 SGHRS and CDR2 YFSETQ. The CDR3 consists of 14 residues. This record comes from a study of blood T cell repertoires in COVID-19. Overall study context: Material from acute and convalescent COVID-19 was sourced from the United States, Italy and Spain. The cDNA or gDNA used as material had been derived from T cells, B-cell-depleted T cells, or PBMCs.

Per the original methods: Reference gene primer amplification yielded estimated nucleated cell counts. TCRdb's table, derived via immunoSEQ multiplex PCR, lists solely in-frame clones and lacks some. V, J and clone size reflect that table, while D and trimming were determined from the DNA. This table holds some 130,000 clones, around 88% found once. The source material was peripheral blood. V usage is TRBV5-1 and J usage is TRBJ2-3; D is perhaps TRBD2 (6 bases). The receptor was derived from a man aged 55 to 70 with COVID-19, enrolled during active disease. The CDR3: CASSPAGSTDTQYF. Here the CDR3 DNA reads TGCGCCAGCAGCCCCGCGGGGAGCACAGATACGCAGTATTTT.